These 9 T cell receptor beta chains share one sample of origin, sequenced in a study of cytomegalovirus exposure and HLA in healthy donors. 13 Jbeta primers and 60 Vbeta primers were used for the PCR. Repertoires were generated with immunoSEQ multiplex PCR, while TCRdb's copy carries only in-frame clones and drops some. The data show about 120,000 clones, with approximately 72% seen just once and roughly 9% held by the top ten. The sequenced sample was PBMCs. The receptor set was obtained from a woman aged 45-59 years in good health and CMV-seropositive.

The chain uses TRBV9 and TRBJ1-5; TRBD1 agrees at 7 bases. This CDR3 is 14 amino acids long. The junction had 10 bases not matched to a gene; V was cut back by 4 bases and J by 9 bases. CDR1 and CDR2 (germline): SGDLS, YYNGEE. CDR3 DNA sequence: TGTGCCAGCAGCTTCGGACAGGTCGATTCGCCCCAGCATTTT. Encoded protein: CASSFGQVDSPQHF.

This sequence joins TRBV30 and TRBJ2-1, with TRBD2 matching 15 bases. CDR3 length equals 21 residues. Germline V lookup: CDR1 GTSNPN, CDR2 SVGIG (reference sequence). The trim removed 3 bases at V and 0 bases at J, leaving 15 bases unmatched. CDR3 DNA sequence: TGTGCCTGGAGAAGTAGACCGGGACTAGCGGGAGGAGAACGCTCCTACAATGAGCAGTTCTTC. Translated, it gives CAWRSRPGLAGGERSYNEQFF.

The CDR3 nucleotides are TGCAGCGTTGTTCCCGGGGGGTCTGGAAACACCATATATTTT. Translation: CSVVPGGSGNTIYF. The chain joins TRBV29-1 to TRBJ1-3, with a possible D match to TRBD1 (5 bases). CDR1 and CDR2 from the germline V gene are SQVTM and ANQGSEA. The germline V and J ends were trimmed by 4 bases and 1 base, with 11 bases remaining between them. The length of the CDR3 is 14 residues.

The rearrangement links TRBV6-5 to TRBJ1-6; possible D gene TRBD1, 5 bases. Germline CDR1 and CDR2: MNHEY and SVGAGI. The CDR3 covers 13 residues. V was trimmed by 3 bases and J by 8 bases, leaving 8 bases between them. The CDR3 is CASSYTGDSPLHF. The CDR3 DNA reads as TGTGCCAGCAGTTATACGGGGGATTCACCCCTCCACTTT.

The chain is built from TRBV19 and TRBJ1-2; unclear D gene. The CDR3 sequence is 13 residues long. With 3 bases removed from V and 8 bases from J, the gap between germline ends came to 13 bases. Germline V CDR1 and CDR2: LNHDA, SQIVND (reference sequence). The CDR3: CASSMAAEGGYTF. Here the CDR3 DNA reads TGTGCCAGTAGTATGGCCGCAGAGGGCGGCTACACCTTC.

This clone was observed a few times. The rearrangement joins TRBV5-5 to TRBJ1-1, with D unclear. Trimming pared 0 bases from V and 0 bases from J, leaving 9 bases between. CDR3 size: 15 residues. Germline values: CDR1 SGHKS, CDR2 YYEKEE (reference sequence). This chain's CDR3 is CASSLGLQLNTEAFF. The CDR3 DNA is TGTGCCAGCAGCTTGGGGTTACAATTGAACACTGAAGCTTTCTTT.

The chain has TRBV30 and TRBJ1-1; D is uncertain. Per the germline V gene, CDR1 is GTSNPN and CDR2 is SVGIG (reference sequence). This CDR3 spans 11 amino acids. The V and J ends lost 0 bases and 8 bases respectively, with 7 bases between them. The CDR3 DNA reads TGTGCCTGGAGTGTTGGAGAGGAAGCTTTCTTT. Translating it yields CAWSVGEEAFF.

The V call is TRBV29-1, the J call TRBJ1-6; D may be TRBD1 (6 bases). CDR3 length: 13 residues. Germline values: CDR1 SQVTM, CDR2 ANQGSEA. V lost 7 bases, J lost 2 bases, and 9 bases lay in between. Written as DNA, the CDR3 is TGCAGCGCTCGGACAGCCTATAATTCACCCCTCCACTTT. Its protein is CSARTAYNSPLHF.

The chain carries TRBV6-6 and TRBJ1-6, with TRBD1 as a possible D gene (5 bases). Germline lookup yields CDR1 MNHNY and CDR2 SVGAGI (reference sequence). Between the trimmed V and J ends, which lost 10 bases and 7 bases, there was a span of 17 bases. CDR3 length: 14 residues. The CDR3 protein is CATFRAAGNSPLHF. Written as DNA, the CDR3 is TGTGCCACTTTCAGGGCCGCCGGGAATTCACCCCTCCACTTT.